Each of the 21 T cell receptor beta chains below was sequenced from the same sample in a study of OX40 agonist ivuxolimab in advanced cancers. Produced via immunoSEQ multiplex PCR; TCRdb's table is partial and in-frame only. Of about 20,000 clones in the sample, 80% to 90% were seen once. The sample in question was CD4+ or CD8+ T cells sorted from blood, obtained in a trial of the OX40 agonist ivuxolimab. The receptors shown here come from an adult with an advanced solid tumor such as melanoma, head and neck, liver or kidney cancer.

Here the CDR3 reads CASSFSGANYEQYF. In nucleotides, the CDR3 is TGTGCCAGCAGTTTCAGCGGAGCGAACTACGAGCAGTACTTC. This chain uses TRBV27 with TRBJ2-7, with TRBD2 as a possible D gene (5 bases). The CDR3 contains 14 residues. The germline CDR1 and CDR2 sequences are MNHEY and SMNVEV (reference sequence). V gave up 3 bases and J gave up 3 bases, with 12 bases separating them.

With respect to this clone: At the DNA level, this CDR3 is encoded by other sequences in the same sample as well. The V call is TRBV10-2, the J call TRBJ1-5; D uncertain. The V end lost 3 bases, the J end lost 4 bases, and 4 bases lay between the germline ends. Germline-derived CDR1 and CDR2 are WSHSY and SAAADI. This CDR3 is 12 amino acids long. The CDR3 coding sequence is TGCGCCAGCAGTGAAGGGAATCAGCCCCAGCATTTT. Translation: CASSEGNQPQHF.

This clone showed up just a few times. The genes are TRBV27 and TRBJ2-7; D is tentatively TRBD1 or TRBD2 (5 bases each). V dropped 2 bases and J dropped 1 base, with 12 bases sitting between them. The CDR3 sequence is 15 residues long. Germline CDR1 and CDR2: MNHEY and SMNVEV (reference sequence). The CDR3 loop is CASSLMGDWSYEQYF. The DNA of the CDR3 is TGTGCCAGCAGTTTAATGGGGGATTGGTCCTACGAGCAGTACTTC.

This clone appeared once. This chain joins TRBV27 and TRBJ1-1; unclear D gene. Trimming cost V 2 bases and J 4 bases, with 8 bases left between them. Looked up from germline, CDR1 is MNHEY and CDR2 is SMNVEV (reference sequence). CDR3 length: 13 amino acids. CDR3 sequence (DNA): TGTGCCAGCAGTTTAGCAGCCGGCACTGAAGCTTTCTTT. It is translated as CASSLAAGTEAFF.

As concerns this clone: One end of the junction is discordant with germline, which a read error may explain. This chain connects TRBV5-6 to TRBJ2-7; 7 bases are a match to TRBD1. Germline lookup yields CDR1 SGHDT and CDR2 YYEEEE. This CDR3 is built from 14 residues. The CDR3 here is CASTLTGSSYEQYF. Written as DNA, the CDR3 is TGTGCCAGCACCTTGACAGGGAGCTCCTACGAGCAGTACTTC.

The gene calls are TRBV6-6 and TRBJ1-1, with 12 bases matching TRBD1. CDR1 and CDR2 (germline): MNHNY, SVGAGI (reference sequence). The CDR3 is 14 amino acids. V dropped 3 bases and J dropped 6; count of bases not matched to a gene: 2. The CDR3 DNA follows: TGTGCCAGCAGTTATGGGACAGGGGGCCCTGAAGCTTTCTTT. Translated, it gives CASSYGTGGPEAFF.

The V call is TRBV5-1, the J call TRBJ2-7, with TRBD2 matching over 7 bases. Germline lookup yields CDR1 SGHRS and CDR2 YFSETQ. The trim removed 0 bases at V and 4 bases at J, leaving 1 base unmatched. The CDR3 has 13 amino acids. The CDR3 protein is CASSLEAGYEQYF. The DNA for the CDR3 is TGCGCCAGCAGCTTGGAAGCGGGATACGAGCAGTACTTC.

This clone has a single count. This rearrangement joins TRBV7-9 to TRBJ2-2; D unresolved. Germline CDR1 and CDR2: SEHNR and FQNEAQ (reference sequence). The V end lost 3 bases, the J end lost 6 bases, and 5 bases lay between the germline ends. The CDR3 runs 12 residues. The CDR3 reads CASSFGAGELFF. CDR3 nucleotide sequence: TGTGCCAGCAGCTTTGGGGCCGGGGAGCTGTTTTTT.

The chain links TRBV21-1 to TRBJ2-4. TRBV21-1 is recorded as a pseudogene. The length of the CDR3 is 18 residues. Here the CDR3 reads CASSKVAMAPPAKNIQYF. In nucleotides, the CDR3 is TGTGCCAGCAGCAAAGTCGCGATGGCACCTCCCGCCAAAAACATTCAGTACTTC.

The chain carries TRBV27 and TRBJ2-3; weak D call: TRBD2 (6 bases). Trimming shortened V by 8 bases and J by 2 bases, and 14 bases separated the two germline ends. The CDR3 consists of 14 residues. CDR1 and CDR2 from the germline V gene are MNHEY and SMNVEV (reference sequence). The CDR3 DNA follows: TGTGCCAGCGCCTTAGCGGAGCCCACAGATACGCAGTATTTT. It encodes CASALAEPTDTQYF.

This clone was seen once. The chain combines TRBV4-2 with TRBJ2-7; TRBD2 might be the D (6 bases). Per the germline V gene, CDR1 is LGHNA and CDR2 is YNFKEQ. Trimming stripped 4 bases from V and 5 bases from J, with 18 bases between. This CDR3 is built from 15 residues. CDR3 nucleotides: TGTGCCAGCAGCCCTCGGACGGGAGTTGGGAACGAGCAGTACTTC. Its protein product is CASSPRTGVGNEQYF.

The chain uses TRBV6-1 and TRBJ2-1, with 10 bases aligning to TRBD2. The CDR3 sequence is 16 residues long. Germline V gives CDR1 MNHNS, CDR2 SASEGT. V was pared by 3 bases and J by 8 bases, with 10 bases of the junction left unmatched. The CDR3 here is CASSDPPSGRSDEQFF. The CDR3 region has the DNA TGTGCCAGCAGTGATCCCCCTAGCGGGAGATCGGATGAGCAGTTCTTC.

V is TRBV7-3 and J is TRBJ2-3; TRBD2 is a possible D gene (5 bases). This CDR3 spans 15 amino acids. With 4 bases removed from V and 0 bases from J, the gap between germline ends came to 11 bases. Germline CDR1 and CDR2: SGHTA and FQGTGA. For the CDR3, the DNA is TGTGCCAGCAGCTCTTTTGGCGGGAGCACAGATACGCAGTATTTT. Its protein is CASSSFGGSTDTQYF.

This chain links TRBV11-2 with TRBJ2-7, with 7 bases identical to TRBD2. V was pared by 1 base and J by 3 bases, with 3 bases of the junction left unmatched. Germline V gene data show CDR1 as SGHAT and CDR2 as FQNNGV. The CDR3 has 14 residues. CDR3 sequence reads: CASSLGAGDYEQYF. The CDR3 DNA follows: TGTGCCAGCAGCTTAGGGGCGGGAGACTACGAGCAGTACTTC.

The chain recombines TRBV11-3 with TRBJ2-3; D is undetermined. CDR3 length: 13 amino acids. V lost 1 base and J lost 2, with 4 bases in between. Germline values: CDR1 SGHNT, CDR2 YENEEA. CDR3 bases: TGTGCCAGCAGCTTAGGATTCACAGATACGCAGTATTTT. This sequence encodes CASSLGFTDTQYF.

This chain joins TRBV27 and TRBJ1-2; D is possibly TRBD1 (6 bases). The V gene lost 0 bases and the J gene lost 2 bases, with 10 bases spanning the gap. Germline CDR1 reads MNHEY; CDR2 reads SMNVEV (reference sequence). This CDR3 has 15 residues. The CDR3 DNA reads TGTGCCAGCAGTTTATCGCAACAGGGCAACTATGGCTACACCTTC. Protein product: CASSLSQQGNYGYTF.

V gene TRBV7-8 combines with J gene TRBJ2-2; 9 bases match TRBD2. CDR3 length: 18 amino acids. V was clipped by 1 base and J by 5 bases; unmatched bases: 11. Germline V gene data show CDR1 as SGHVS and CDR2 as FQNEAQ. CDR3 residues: CASSLEGGRARGTGELFF. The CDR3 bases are TGTGCCAGCAGCTTAGAAGGCGGGAGGGCCCGCGGTACCGGGGAGCTGTTTTTT.

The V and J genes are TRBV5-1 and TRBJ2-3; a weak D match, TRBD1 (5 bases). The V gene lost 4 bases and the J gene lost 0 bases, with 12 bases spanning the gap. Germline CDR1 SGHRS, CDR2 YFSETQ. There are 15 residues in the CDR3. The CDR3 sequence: CASSTRQSSTDTQYF. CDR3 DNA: TGCGCCAGCAGCACTCGACAGTCTAGCACAGATACGCAGTATTTT.

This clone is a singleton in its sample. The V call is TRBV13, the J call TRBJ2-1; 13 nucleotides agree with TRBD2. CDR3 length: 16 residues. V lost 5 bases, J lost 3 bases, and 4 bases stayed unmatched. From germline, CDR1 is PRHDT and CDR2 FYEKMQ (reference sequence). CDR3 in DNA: TGTGCCAGCAGCATCCGGACTAGCGGGGGCTACAATGAGCAGTTCTTC. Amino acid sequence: CASSIRTSGGYNEQFF.

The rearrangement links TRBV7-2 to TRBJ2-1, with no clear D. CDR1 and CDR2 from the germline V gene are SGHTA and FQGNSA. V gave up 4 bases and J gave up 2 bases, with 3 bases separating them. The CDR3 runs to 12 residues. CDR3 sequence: CASSWAYNEQFF. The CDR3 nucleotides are TGTGCCAGCAGCTGGGCCTACAATGAGCAGTTCTTC.

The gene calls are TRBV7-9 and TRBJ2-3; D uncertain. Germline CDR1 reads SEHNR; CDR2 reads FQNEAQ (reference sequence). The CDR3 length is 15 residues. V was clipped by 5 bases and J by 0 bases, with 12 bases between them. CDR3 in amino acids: CASSPPRVSTDTQYF. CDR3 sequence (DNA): TGTGCCAGCAGCCCCCCCCGTGTAAGCACAGATACGCAGTATTTT.